This T cell receptor (beta chain) was identified during a study of blood T cells in healthy people across ages (dated by TCRdb to 2015 to 2017). Regarding the research as a whole: In model experiments, roughly one uniquely barcoded TCR beta cDNA molecule per two T cells was captured by template switching. Age-related changes in TCR beta repertoire diversity were measured in the study by deep sequencing normalized with unique cDNA molecular identifiers. The donors were divided into four age groups: young (average about 15 years), middle-aged (roughly 40), aged (about 60) and long-lived (around 80). To avoid experimental bias, donors of different ages were randomly spread across the sequencing lanes. For two donors (one aged 18 to 29 and one aged 80 or older), the study analyzed two additional independent replicas of 1 million unique cDNA reads from the same blood draw. Study-level results and caveats: A strong correlation was found between observed TCR beta diversity and the percentage of naive T cells measured by flow cytometry. Observed TCR beta diversity per million T cells fell roughly linearly with age, and a significant reduction was already apparent by age approximately 41. Compared with the aged group, the long-lived group had more naive CD4+ T cells, fewer expanded clones and increased TCR diversity, suggesting age selection. Estimates of total diversity based on one million sequenced T cells were considered lower bounds and underestimates. Because the CMV infection status of the donors was unknown, age-related changes in expanded clonotypes may potentially have been confounded. Conclusive comparison of naive and antigen-experienced compartments was prevented by the profiling of bulk unsorted PBMCs.

Of note for this clonotype: There is no known antigen for this receptor. Within one base of it there is no much larger clone, and no base qualities were kept.

Systemically healthy Caucasian individuals from Russia, roughly 40 in total and aged about 6 to 95 years, were included as donors. Approximately 9.7 milliliters of peripheral blood were drawn from each donor into EDTA-treated Vacutainer tubes. PBMCs were isolated by Ficoll-Paque density-gradient centrifugation, with at least 6 million obtained per sample. Total RNA was extracted from PBMCs with Trizol reagent, with at least 5 micrograms obtained per sample. For every donor, flow cytometry on a PBMC aliquot measured the percentage of naive CD45RAhigh/CD27high T cells. The CDR3 spans 12 residues, from the cysteine through the phenylalanine. Only the CDR3 part of the read is kept: 36 bases, read in frame from the first base. Relative to germline, V is 4 bases shorter and J is 13 bases shorter, with 16 bases between their ends. The germline V gene gives CDR1 as SGHTA and CDR2 as FQGNSA. Receptors were amplified or captured by 5' RACE. The instrument given in TCRdb is Illumina HiSeq 2500. A second roughly 6 to 12 cycle PCR used a sample-barcoded 5' primer and a J-beta primer mix. Each TCR beta cDNA molecule received a unique molecular identifier from a template-switch 5' adaptor carrying 12 random nucleotides. Each sample yielded at least 2.5 million CDR3-containing paired-end reads. All of the RNA was converted into first-strand cDNA using the Mint cDNA synthesis kit, with a TRBC-specific oligonucleotide serving as the primer. Following uracil-DNA glycosylase treatment, all cDNA underwent a first 18-cycle PCR with the universal primers M1SS and BC2_uni_R. On the authors' methods: For normalization, 1 million high-quality reads, each with a distinct molecular identifier, were randomly selected from each sample. Instead of being binned into consensus sequences, reads with shared molecular identifiers were discarded. CDR3 identification, clonotype clustering and error correction used MiTCR with a Q25 quality threshold and the strictest error-elimination algorithm. Lower-bound total TCR beta diversity was estimated with a nonparametric unseen species model using Euler transformation. TCRdb trimmed the raw reads at Q25, called clones with MiXCR and kept productive beta chains. One record per CDR3 amino acid sequence lists the most common genes and DNA. The V and J calls reflect TCRdb's pipeline rather than the authors' work. For this sample there are about 1.8 million distinct CDR3 sequences; around 50% appear just once. The ten largest clonotypes hold 2.1% of the sample.

What was sequenced was blood. The chain is encoded by TRBV7-2 joined to TRBJ2-5, and TRBD2 may be the D gene, going by 5 matching bases. This TCR was sampled from a woman aged 40 to 49 in good health. Here is the DNA: TGTGCCAGCAGCTACCCCGAGGGCCTTGGGTACTTC. Protein translation: CASSYPEGLGYF.